This T cell receptor beta chain was found in a study of beta chain features in type 1 diabetes. Study-wide results and limits: Lower insertion and higher deletion counts appeared at VDJ junctions in type 1 diabetes patients. Researchers report that Type 1 diabetes patients had moderately but significantly shorter TCRB CDR3s across all four CD4+ subsets. The study left unresolved whether HLA type influences TCRB rearrangement. Relative to healthy donors, patients appeared to have naive, central memory and Treg TCRB repertoires that were more similar.

Per the germline V gene, CDR1 is SGHTA and CDR2 is FQGNSA. The CDR3 has 13 residues. The ends were cut back, 1 base at V and 8 bases at J, with 11 bases in the middle. This clone was detected only a few times. The antigen is not known. CD4+ naive, central memory, regulatory and stem cell-like memory subsets were isolated by sorting on CD45RO/CCR7/CD25/CD127/CD95/CD27. As every portion of the isolated RNA was reverse transcribed, the sequencing read expressed TCRB transcripts. Sequenced by immunoSEQ multiplex PCR; TCRdb stores in-frame clones only, minus some. The sample gives hundreds of thousands of clones, roughly 13% of which show up once; about 0.02% is in the top ten.

The rearrangement links TRBV7-2 to TRBJ1-2; a weak D match, TRBD1 (5 bases). This sequence originates from a man between 18 and 35 years old with type 1 diabetes. Sequencing input: naive CD4+ T cells from blood. For the CDR3, the DNA is TGTGCCAGCAGCTTAGTCAGGGATCTGGGCTACACCTTC. Protein: CASSLVRDLGYTF.